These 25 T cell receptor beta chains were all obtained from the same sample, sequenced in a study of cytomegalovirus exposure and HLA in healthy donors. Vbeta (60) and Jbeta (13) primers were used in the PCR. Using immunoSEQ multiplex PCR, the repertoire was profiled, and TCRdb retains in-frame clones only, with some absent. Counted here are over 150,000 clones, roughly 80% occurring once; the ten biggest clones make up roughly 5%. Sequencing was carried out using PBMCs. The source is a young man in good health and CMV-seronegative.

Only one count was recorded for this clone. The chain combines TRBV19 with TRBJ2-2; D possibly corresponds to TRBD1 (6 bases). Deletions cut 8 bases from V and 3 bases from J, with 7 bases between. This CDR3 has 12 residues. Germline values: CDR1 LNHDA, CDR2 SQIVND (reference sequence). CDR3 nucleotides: TGTGCCAGTCGGACAGACACCGGGGAGCTGTTTTTT. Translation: CASRTDTGELFF.

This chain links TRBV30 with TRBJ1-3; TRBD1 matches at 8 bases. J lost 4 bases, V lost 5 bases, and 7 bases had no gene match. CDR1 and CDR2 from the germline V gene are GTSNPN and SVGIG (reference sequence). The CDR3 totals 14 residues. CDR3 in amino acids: CAWAPGGWGNTIYF. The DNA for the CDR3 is TGTGCCTGGGCTCCAGGGGGCTGGGGAAACACCATATATTTT.

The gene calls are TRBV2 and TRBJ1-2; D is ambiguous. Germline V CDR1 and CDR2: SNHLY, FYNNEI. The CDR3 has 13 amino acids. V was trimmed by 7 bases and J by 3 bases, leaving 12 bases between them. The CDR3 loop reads CASKEGEDYGYTF. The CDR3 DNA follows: TGTGCCAGCAAGGAGGGTGAAGACTATGGCTACACCTTC.

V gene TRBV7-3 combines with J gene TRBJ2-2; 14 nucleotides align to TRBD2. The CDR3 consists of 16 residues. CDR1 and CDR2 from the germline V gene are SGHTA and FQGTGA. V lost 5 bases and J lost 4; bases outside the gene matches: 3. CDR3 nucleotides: TGTGCCAGCAGCCTCGGACTAGCGGGAGGCACCGGGGAGCTGTTTTTT. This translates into CASSLGLAGGTGELFF.

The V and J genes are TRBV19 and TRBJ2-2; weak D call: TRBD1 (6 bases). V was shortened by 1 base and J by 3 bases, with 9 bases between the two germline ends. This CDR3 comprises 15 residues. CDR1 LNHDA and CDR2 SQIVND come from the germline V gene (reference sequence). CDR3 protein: CASSIVAGDTGELFF. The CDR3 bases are TGTGCCAGTAGTATAGTAGCAGGGGACACCGGGGAGCTGTTTTTT. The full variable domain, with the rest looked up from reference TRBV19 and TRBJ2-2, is DGGITQSPKYLFRKEGQNVTLSCEQNLNHDAMYWYRQDPGQGLRLIYYSQIVNDFQKGDIAEGYSVSREKKESFPLTVTSAQKNPTAFYLCASSIVAGDTGELFFGEGSRLTVL.

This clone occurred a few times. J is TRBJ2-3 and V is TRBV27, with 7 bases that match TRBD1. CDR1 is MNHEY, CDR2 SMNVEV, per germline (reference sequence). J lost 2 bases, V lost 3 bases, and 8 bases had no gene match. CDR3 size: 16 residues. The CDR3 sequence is CASSLTLRGYTDTQYF. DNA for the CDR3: TGTGCCAGCAGTTTGACCCTCAGGGGGTACACAGATACGCAGTATTTT.

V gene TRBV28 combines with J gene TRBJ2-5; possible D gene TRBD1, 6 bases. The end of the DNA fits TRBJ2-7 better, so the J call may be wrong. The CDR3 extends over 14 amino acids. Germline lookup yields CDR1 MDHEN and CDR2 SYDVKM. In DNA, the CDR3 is TGTGCCAGCAGTCTCCTAGGGGGTTCCTACGAGCAGTACTTC. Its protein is CASSLLGGSYEQYF.

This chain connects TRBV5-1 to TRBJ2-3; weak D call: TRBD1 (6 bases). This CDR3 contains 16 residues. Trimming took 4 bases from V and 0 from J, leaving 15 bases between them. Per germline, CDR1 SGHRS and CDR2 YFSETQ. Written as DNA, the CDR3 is TGCGCCAGCAGCCCAGGACAGACCTCTAGCACAGATACGCAGTATTTT. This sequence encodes CASSPGQTSSTDTQYF.

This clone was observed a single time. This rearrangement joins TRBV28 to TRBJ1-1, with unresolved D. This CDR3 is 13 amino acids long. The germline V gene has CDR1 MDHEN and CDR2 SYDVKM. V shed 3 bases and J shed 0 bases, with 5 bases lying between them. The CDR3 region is CASSFRVNTEAFF. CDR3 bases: TGTGCCAGCAGTTTTCGGGTGAACACTGAAGCTTTCTTT.

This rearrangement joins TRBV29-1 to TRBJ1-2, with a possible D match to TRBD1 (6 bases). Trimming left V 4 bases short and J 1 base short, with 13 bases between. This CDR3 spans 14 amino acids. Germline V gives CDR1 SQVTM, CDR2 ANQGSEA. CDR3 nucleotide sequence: TGCAGCGTTGTGACGGGACATCTTAACTATGGCTACACCTTC. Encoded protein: CSVVTGHLNYGYTF.

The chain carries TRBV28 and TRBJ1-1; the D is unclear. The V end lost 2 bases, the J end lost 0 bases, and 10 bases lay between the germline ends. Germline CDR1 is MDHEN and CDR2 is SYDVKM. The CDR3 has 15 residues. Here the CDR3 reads CASSLGPEMNTEAFF. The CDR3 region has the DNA TGTGCCAGCAGTTTAGGTCCAGAAATGAACACTGAAGCTTTCTTT.

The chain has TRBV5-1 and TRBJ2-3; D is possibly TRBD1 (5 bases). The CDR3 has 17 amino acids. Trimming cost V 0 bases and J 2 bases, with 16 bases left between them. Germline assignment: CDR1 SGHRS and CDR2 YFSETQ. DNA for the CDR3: TGCGCCAGCAGCTTGGACAGGTTCTACACACACACAGATACGCAGTATTTT. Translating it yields CASSLDRFYTHTDTQYF. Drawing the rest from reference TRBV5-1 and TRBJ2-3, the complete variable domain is KAGVTQTPRYLIKTRGQQVTLSCSPISGHRSVSWYQQTPGQGLQFLFEYFSETQRNKGNFPGRFSGRQFSNSRSEMNVSTLELGDSALYLCASSLDRFYTHTDTQYFGPGTRLTVL.

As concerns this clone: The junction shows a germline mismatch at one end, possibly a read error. Here the CDR3 DNA reads TGCGCCAGCAGCTTGAGGACTTCCTCCTACAATGAGCAGCTCTTC. It is translated as CASSLRTSSYNEQLF. This rearrangement joins TRBV5-1 to TRBJ2-1; tentative D call: TRBD2 (5 bases). The CDR3 covers 15 residues. CDR1 and CDR2 from the germline V gene are SGHRS and YFSETQ.

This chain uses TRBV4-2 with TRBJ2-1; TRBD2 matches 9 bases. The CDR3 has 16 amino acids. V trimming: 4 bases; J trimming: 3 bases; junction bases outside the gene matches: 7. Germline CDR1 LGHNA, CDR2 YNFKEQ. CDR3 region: CASSPASGDLYNEQFF. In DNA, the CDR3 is TGTGCCAGCAGCCCCGCTAGCGGGGACCTCTACAATGAGCAGTTCTTC.

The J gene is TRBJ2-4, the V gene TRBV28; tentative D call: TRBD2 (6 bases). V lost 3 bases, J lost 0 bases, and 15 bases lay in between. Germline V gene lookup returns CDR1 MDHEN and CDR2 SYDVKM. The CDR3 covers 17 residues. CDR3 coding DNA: TGTGCCAGCAGTTTGCTGGGACTGGTGCTAGCCAAAAACATTCAGTACTTC. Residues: CASSLLGLVLAKNIQYF.

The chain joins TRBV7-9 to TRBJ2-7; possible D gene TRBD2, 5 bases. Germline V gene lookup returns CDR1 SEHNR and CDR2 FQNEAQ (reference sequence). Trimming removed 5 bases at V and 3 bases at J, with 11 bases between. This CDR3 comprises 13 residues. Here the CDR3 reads CASSPNEGYEQYF. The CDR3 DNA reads TGTGCCAGCAGCCCCAACGAGGGCTACGAGCAGTACTTC. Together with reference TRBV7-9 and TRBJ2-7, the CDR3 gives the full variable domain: DTGVSQNPRHKITKRGQNVTFRCDPISEHNRLYWYRQTLGQGPEFLTYFQNEAQLEKSRLLSDRFSAERPKGSFSTLEIQRTEQGDSAMYLCASSPNEGYEQYFGPGTRLTVT.

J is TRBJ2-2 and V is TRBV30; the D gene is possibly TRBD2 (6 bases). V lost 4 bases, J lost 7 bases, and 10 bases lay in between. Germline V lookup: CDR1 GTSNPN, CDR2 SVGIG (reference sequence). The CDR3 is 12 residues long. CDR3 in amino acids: CAWMGGNGELFF. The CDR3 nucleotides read TGTGCCTGGATGGGCGGGAACGGGGAGCTGTTTTTT.

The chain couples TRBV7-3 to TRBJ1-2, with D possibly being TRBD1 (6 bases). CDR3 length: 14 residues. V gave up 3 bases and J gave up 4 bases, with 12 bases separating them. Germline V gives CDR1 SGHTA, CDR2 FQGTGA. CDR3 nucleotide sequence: TGTGCCAGCAGCTTCCCGTACAGGGCCTATGGCTACACCTTC. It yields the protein CASSFPYRAYGYTF.

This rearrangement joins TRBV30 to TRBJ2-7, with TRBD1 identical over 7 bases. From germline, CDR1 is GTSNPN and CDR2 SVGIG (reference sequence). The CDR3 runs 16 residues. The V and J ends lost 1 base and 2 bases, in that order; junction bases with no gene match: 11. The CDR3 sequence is CAWSGGPQGSAYEQYF. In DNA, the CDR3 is TGTGCCTGGAGTGGAGGACCACAGGGGTCCGCCTACGAGCAGTACTTC.

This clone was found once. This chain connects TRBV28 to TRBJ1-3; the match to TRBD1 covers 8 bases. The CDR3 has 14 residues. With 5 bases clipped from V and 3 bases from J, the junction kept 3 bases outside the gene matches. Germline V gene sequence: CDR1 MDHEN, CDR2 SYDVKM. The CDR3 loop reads CASSRQGLGNTIYF. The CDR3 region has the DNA TGTGCCAGCAGTCGACAGGGGCTTGGAAACACCATATATTTT.

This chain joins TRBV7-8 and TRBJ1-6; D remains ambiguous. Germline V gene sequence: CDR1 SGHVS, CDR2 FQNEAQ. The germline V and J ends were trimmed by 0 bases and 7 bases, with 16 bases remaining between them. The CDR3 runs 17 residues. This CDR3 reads CASSLAATLRSNSPLHF. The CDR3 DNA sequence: TGTGCCAGCAGCTTAGCGGCGACCCTCCGGAGCAATTCACCCCTCCACTTT.

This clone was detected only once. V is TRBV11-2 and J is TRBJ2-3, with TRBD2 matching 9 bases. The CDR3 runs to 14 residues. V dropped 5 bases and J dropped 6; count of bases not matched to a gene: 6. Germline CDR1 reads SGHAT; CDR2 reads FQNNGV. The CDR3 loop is CASSRLAGADTQYF. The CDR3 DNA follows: TGTGCCAGCAGCCGTTTAGCGGGAGCGGATACGCAGTATTTT.

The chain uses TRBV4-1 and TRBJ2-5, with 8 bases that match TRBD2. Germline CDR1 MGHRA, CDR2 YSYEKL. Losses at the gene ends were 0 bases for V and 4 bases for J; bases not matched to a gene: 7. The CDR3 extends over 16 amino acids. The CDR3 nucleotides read TGCGCCAGCAGCCAAGATGTAGCGGGGCTACGAGAGACCCAGTACTTC. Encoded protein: CASSQDVAGLRETQYF.

The CDR3: CASSLFGTGGHNEQFF. The CDR3, as DNA: TGTGCCAGCAGTTTATTTGGGACAGGGGGCCACAATGAGCAGTTCTTC. This chain uses TRBV6-5 with TRBJ2-1; TRBD1 matches 12 bases. V was clipped by 4 bases and J by 5 bases; unmatched bases: 6. This CDR3 contains 16 residues. Germline V lookup: CDR1 MNHEY, CDR2 SVGAGI.

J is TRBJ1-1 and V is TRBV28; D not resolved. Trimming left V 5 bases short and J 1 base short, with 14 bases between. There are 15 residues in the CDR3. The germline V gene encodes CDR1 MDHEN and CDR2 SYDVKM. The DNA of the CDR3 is TGTGCCAGCAGTGCACAAGGACTGCCGAACACTGAAGCTTTCTTT. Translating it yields CASSAQGLPNTEAFF. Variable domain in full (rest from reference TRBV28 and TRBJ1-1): DVKVTQSSRYLVKRTGEKVFLECVQDMDHENMFWYRQDPGLGLRLIYFSYDVKMKEKGDIPEGYSVSREKKERFSLILESASTNQTSMYLCASSAQGLPNTEAFFGQGTRLTVV.